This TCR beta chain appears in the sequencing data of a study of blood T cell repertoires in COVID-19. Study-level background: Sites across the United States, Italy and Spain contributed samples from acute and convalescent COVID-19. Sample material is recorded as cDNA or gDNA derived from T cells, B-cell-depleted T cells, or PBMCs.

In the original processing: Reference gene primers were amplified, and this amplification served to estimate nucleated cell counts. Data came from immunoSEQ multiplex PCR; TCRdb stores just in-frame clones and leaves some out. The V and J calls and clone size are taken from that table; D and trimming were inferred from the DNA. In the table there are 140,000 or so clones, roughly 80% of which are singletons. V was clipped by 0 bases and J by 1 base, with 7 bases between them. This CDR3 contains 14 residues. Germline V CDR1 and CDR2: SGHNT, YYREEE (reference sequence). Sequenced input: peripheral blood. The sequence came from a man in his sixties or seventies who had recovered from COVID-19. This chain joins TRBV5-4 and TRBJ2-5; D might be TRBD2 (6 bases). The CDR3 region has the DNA TGTGCCAGCAGCTTGGTGGGGGGCCAAGAGACCCAGTACTTC. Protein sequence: CASSLVGGQETQYF.